The 16 T cell receptor beta chains below all came from one sample that was sequenced in a study of sequential checkpoint blockade in melanoma. Treatment specified: randomized to nivolumab then ipilimumab (arm A) or the reverse (arm B). Data came from immunoSEQ multiplex PCR; TCRdb stores just in-frame clones and leaves some out. The sample lists 4,000 to 5,000 clones; 24% were seen once. This material consisted of tumor tissue (inferred from file names), taken from a patient given nivolumab and ipilimumab in sequence. These receptor sequences come from a human donor with melanoma.

The V and J genes are TRBV11-3 and TRBJ1-4; 7 bases align to TRBD1. J was trimmed by 7 bases and V by 5 bases; bases with no gene match: 10. The length of the CDR3 is 15 residues. Germline CDR1 reads SGHNT; CDR2 reads YENEEA. The CDR3 DNA is TGTGCCAGCAGCAGCCAGGGGGGAGTGGGTGAAAAACTGTTTTTT. It yields the protein CASSSQGGVGEKLFF.

The chain links TRBV14 to TRBJ1-2; the D gene is possibly TRBD1 (5 bases). The V gene lost 4 bases and the J gene lost 9 bases, with 15 bases spanning the gap. The CDR3 has 13 residues. Looked up from germline, CDR1 is SGHDN and CDR2 is FVKESK. CDR3 sequence: CASSPGRRVRYTF. The CDR3 DNA reads as TGTGCCAGCAGCCCGGGACGACGCGTCCGCTACACCTTC.

The rearrangement links TRBV5-1 to TRBJ2-5; perhaps TRBD1 as D (5 bases). CDR3 length: 16 residues. Germline lookup yields CDR1 SGHRS and CDR2 YFSETQ. V was trimmed by 4 bases and J by 4 bases, leaving 20 bases between them. The DNA for the CDR3 is TGCGCCAGCAGCCAAATGGGGCTGGGGTACGGAGAGACCCAGTACTTC. This translates into CASSQMGLGYGETQYF.

Many counts were recorded for this clone. The rearrangement joins TRBV11-3 to TRBJ2-2; perhaps TRBD1 as D (6 bases). Germline V gives CDR1 SGHNT, CDR2 YENEEA. V lost 5 bases and J lost 1, with 11 bases in between. The CDR3 has 15 residues. The DNA for the CDR3 is TGTGCCAGCAGCCCCCAGACAGGGAACACCGGGGAGCTGTTTTTT. This gives the protein CASSPQTGNTGELFF.

The genes are TRBV19 and TRBJ1-1; D is possibly TRBD1 (5 bases). Trimming left V 1 base short and J 4 bases short, with 13 bases between. The length of the CDR3 is 15 residues. CDR1 is LNHDA, CDR2 SQIVND, per germline (reference sequence). The CDR3 DNA follows: TGTGCCAGTAGTATAGTTGGGAAAGGGGTCACTGAAGCTTTCTTT. Translating it yields CASSIVGKGVTEAFF. The full variable domain, in which reference TRBV19 and TRBJ1-1 provide the parts outside the CDR3, is DGGITQSPKYLFRKEGQNVTLSCEQNLNHDAMYWYRQDPGQGLRLIYYSQIVNDFQKGDIAEGYSVSREKKESFPLTVTSAQKNPTAFYLCASSIVGKGVTEAFFGQGTRLTVV.

The J gene is TRBJ2-1, the V gene TRBV19; no reliable D call. The CDR3 runs 13 residues. Trimming stripped 3 bases from V and 1 base from J, with 4 bases between. CDR1 and CDR2 (germline): LNHDA, SQIVND (reference sequence). The CDR3 sequence is CASSITSYNEQFF. The DNA of the CDR3 is TGTGCCAGTAGTATTACATCCTACAATGAGCAGTTCTTC.

This clone has only a few counts. The chain combines TRBV11-3 with TRBJ2-7; 8 nucleotides agree with TRBD2. Losses at the gene ends were 7 bases for V and 1 base for J; bases not matched to a gene: 9. The germline V gene has CDR1 SGHNT and CDR2 YENEEA. This CDR3 has 15 residues. The CDR3 region is CASTPAGARSYEQYF. CDR3 nucleotides: TGTGCCAGCACCCCAGCGGGGGCAAGATCCTACGAGCAGTACTTC. Looking up the rest from reference TRBV11-3 and TRBJ2-7 gives the full variable domain: EAGVVQSPRYKIIEKKQPVAFWCNPISGHNTLYWYLQNLGQGPELLIRYENEEAVDDSQLPKDRFSAERLKGVDSTLKIQPAELGDSAVYLCASTPAGARSYEQYFGPGTRLTVT.

The chain employs TRBV6-8 and TRBJ2-7; 9 nucleotides align to TRBD1. Germline CDR1 and CDR2: MNHGY and SAAAGT. The length of the CDR3 is 14 residues. Trimming removed 10 bases from V and 2 bases from J; junction bases left unmatched: 9. DNA for the CDR3: TGTGCCACCTCGGGACAGGGAAAAGCCTACGAGCAGTACTTC. Its translation is CATSGQGKAYEQYF.

This clone was observed many times. The rearrangement joins TRBV11-3 to TRBJ1-1, with a possible D match to TRBD1 (5 bases). CDR1 and CDR2 (germline): SGHNT, YENEEA. Trimming stripped 5 bases from V and 1 base from J, with 20 bases between. The CDR3 totals 17 residues. The CDR3 is CASSIWDGKLWNTEAFF. CDR3 nucleotides: TGTGCCAGCAGCATATGGGACGGGAAGTTGTGGAACACTGAAGCTTTCTTT. Based on the CDR3 plus reference TRBV11-3 and TRBJ1-1, the full variable domain is EAGVVQSPRYKIIEKKQPVAFWCNPISGHNTLYWYLQNLGQGPELLIRYENEEAVDDSQLPKDRFSAERLKGVDSTLKIQPAELGDSAVYLCASSIWDGKLWNTEAFFGQGTRLTVV.

This clone was seen a few times. The chain couples TRBV6-8 to TRBJ1-1, with 9 nucleotides matching TRBD1. CDR1 and CDR2 from the germline V gene are MNHGY and SAAAGT. CDR3 length: 14 amino acids. J gave up 5 bases and V 6 bases, and 7 bases lay outside the gene matches. CDR3 amino acids: CASRPGQGLTEAFF. The CDR3 nucleotides are TGTGCCAGCAGGCCTGGACAGGGGTTGACTGAAGCTTTCTTT.

The chain has TRBV11-3 and TRBJ1-1; no clear D. The ends were cut back, 3 bases at V and 0 bases at J, with 11 bases in the middle. The CDR3 loop spans 15 amino acids. CDR1 and CDR2 from the germline V gene are SGHNT and YENEEA. CDR3 protein: CASSFAGALNTEAFF. The CDR3 region has the DNA TGTGCCAGCAGCTTTGCGGGCGCTTTGAACACTGAAGCTTTCTTT. Variable domain in full (rest from reference TRBV11-3 and TRBJ1-1): EAGVVQSPRYKIIEKKQPVAFWCNPISGHNTLYWYLQNLGQGPELLIRYENEEAVDDSQLPKDRFSAERLKGVDSTLKIQPAELGDSAVYLCASSFAGALNTEAFFGQGTRLTVV.

The chain links TRBV6-1 to TRBJ2-7; D gene ambiguous. This CDR3 spans 13 amino acids. Germline CDR1 reads MNHNS; CDR2 reads SASEGT. V was clipped by 1 base and J by 3 bases, with 7 bases between them. CDR3 in DNA: TGTGCCAGCAGTGAAGGCAGCGTCTACGAGCAGTACTTC. This encodes CASSEGSVYEQYF.

By proportion, this clone is medium-sized. The rearrangement joins TRBV11-3 to TRBJ2-1, with 7 bases matching TRBD2. The CDR3 covers 15 residues. The J segment lost 7 bases and the V segment lost 6 bases, leaving 12 bases of the junction unmatched. CDR1 is SGHNT, CDR2 YENEEA, per germline. CDR3 DNA: TGTGCCAGCAGTCGGGGTGGGAGGGCCGATAATGAGCAGTTCTTC. Translating it yields CASSRGGRADNEQFF.

V and J are TRBV5-1 and TRBJ2-7, with TRBD2 matching over 9 bases. The CDR3 length is 14 residues. Germline CDR1 and CDR2: SGHRS and YFSETQ. V gave up 4 bases and J gave up 4 bases; unmatched junction bases: 6. The CDR3 protein is CASSRETSGYEQYF. CDR3 DNA: TGCGCCAGCAGCAGAGAGACTAGCGGATACGAGCAGTACTTC.

The table lists this clone with a few counts. This chain joins TRBV19 and TRBJ2-5; D is perhaps TRBD2 (5 bases). The CDR3 length is 15 residues. Germline V gene lookup returns CDR1 LNHDA and CDR2 SQIVND (reference sequence). Trimming took 1 base from V and 5 from J, leaving 14 bases between them. The CDR3 here is CASSIAHGRGETQYF. The DNA for the CDR3 is TGTGCCAGTAGTATAGCTCATGGGCGAGGGGAGACCCAGTACTTC.

This clone appeared many times. CDR3 DNA sequence: TGTGCCGTTTCTAGCTGGGACAGCTATGGCTACACCTTC. It yields the protein CAVSSWDSYGYTF. The V and J genes are TRBV6-8 and TRBJ1-2; 7 bases are a match to TRBD1. Losses at the gene ends were 11 bases for V and 4 bases for J; bases not matched to a gene: 10. This CDR3 region has 13 residues. CDR1 is MNHGY, CDR2 SAAAGT, per germline.